The 18 T cell receptor beta chains given below trace back to one sample, sequenced in a study of Ad26.COV2.S vaccination and SARS-CoV-2 variants. Sequencing used immunoSEQ multiplex PCR; TCRdb keeps in-frame clones, though not all of them. The profile covers 380,000 or so clones, with 86% appearing a single time and about 10% taken by the ten largest. Regarding treatment: 15 to 20 received Ad26.COV2.S at low or high dose, single or two shots; roughly five received placebo; per-sample allocation not given. Samples came from day 63 after the first vaccine or placebo injection. The sample was peripheral blood, taken in a trial of Ad26.COV2.S vaccine versus placebo. The receptor set was obtained from a person between 18 and 60 years old who received the Ad26.COV2.S COVID-19 vaccine or a placebo.

The chain is built from TRBV10-2 and TRBJ1-1; 9 bases are a match to TRBD1. Trimming removed 5 bases from V and 4 bases from J; junction bases left unmatched: 5. This CDR3 comprises 14 residues. Germline CDR1 reads WSHSY; CDR2 reads SAAADI. The chain's CDR3 is CASSQDRGSTEAFF. CDR3 DNA sequence: TGCGCCAGCAGTCAGGACAGGGGCTCCACTGAAGCTTTCTTT.

The CDR3, as DNA: TGTGCCAGCGAAGTAGGCCGGAGCTCCTATAATTCACCCCTCCACTTT. Amino acids: CASEVGRSSYNSPLHF. The rearrangement links TRBV5-5 to TRBJ1-6; D ambiguous. Germline assignment: CDR1 SGHKS and CDR2 YYEKEE (reference sequence). The CDR3 is made up of 16 amino acids. Trimming removed 7 bases at V and 0 bases at J, with 14 bases between.

V gene TRBV19 combines with J gene TRBJ2-3; 10 positions agree with TRBD2. In germline, CDR1 is LNHDA, CDR2 SQIVND (reference sequence). This CDR3 is built from 16 residues. V gave up 6 bases and J gave up 2 bases; unmatched junction bases: 8. The CDR3 loop is CASRGTGTSATDTQYF. The DNA of the CDR3 is TGTGCCAGTAGAGGCACCGGGACTAGCGCCACAGATACGCAGTATTTT.

This chain joins TRBV19 and TRBJ1-5; D is uncertain. The CDR3 covers 12 residues. Germline CDR1 and CDR2: LNHDA and SQIVND (reference sequence). V was pared by 0 bases and J by 15 bases, with 12 bases between. The CDR3 DNA reads TGTGCCAGTAGTATAGAAGGGTCCGCAAGGCATTTT. Amino acids: CASSIEGSARHF.

The DNA for the CDR3 is TGCGCCAGCAGCCAACCGGACAGGGCTATGCCGGCAACTAATGAAAAACTGTTTTTT. Amino acid sequence: CASSQPDRAMPATNEKLFF. The chain couples TRBV23-1 to TRBJ1-4; TRBD1 aligns across 8 bases. TRBV23-1 is treated as an ORF (open reading frame) with a function not yet certain. This CDR3 spans 19 amino acids. The J segment lost 0 bases and the V segment lost 6 bases, leaving 15 bases of the junction unmatched.

Written as DNA, the CDR3 is TGTGCCAGCAGTGGGGTGGGGCCCTATGGCTACACCTTC. Protein sequence: CASSGVGPYGYTF. The chain carries TRBV28 and TRBJ1-2, with D tentatively TRBD1 (5 bases). Germline CDR1 MDHEN, CDR2 SYDVKM. The CDR3 has 13 amino acids. Trimming pared 5 bases from V and 4 bases from J, leaving 11 bases between.

The rearrangement links TRBV6-4 to TRBJ1-6; unclear D gene. Germline V gene sequence: CDR1 MRHNA, CDR2 SNTAGT. The V gene lost 3 bases and the J gene lost 6 bases, with 15 bases spanning the gap. The CDR3 has 16 amino acids. CDR3 DNA sequence: TGTGCCAGCAGTGAAGGGTCGGGGAGCAGTAATTCACCCCTCCACTTT. Its translation: CASSEGSGSSNSPLHF.

The chain couples TRBV28 to TRBJ2-3; tentatively, D is TRBD1 (5 bases). Per germline, CDR1 MDHEN and CDR2 SYDVKM. This CDR3 comprises 15 residues. The ends were cut back, 7 bases at V and 0 bases at J, with 14 bases in the middle. CDR3 DNA sequence: TGTGCCAGCACCGCGAGACAGAGTAGCACAGATACGCAGTATTTT. It is translated as CASTARQSSTDTQYF.

The chain combines TRBV4-1 with TRBJ1-5; D is unresolved. The CDR3 length is 15 residues. V shed 1 base and J shed 5 bases, with 12 bases lying between them. The germline V gene has CDR1 MGHRA and CDR2 YSYEKL. The DNA of the CDR3 is TGCGCCAGCAGCCAAGGTTCCGGGAGGGATCAGCCCCAGCATTTT. Amino acids: CASSQGSGRDQPQHF.

The rearrangement links TRBV9 to TRBJ2-1; D possibly matches TRBD1 or TRBD2 (5 bases each). The CDR3 contains 12 residues. V gave up 0 bases and J gave up 10 bases, with 8 bases separating them. CDR1 and CDR2 from the germline V gene are SGDLS and YYNGEE. CDR3 residues: CASSVGGEEQFF. CDR3 in DNA: TGTGCCAGCAGCGTAGGAGGGGAAGAGCAGTTCTTC.

This chain joins TRBV9 and TRBJ2-7, with D perhaps TRBD1 or TRBD2 (6 bases each). From germline, CDR1 is SGDLS and CDR2 YYNGEE. V was cut by 4 bases and J by 4 bases, with 12 bases left in between. CDR3 size: 13 residues. The CDR3 here is CASSKGGRYEQYF. The CDR3 nucleotides read TGTGCCAGCAGCAAAGGGGGGCGGTACGAGCAGTACTTC.

This chain joins TRBV6-2 or TRBV6-3 and TRBJ2-4, with a tentative D call TRBD1 (5 bases). The germline V gene encodes CDR1 MNHEY and CDR2 SVGEGT. This CDR3 is 15 amino acids long. V lost 6 bases and J lost 4, with 16 bases in between. CDR3 loop: CASSDRHNLKNIQYF. For the CDR3, the DNA is TGTGCCAGCAGCGACAGACACAACTTAAAAAACATTCAGTACTTC.

The table lists this clone with a few counts. V is TRBV7-9 and J is TRBJ1-5; D not resolved. This CDR3 is 16 amino acids long. Trimming took off 4 bases at V and 3 bases at J, with 16 bases between the two ends. The germline CDR1 and CDR2 sequences are SEHNR and FQNEAQ (reference sequence). The CDR3 region is CASSSSTGSNNQPQHF. CDR3 bases: TGTGCCAGCAGCTCGTCAACCGGGAGCAACAATCAGCCCCAGCATTTT.

This clone was observed a single time. The chain uses TRBV2 and TRBJ2-3, with D tentatively TRBD1 (6 bases). Trimming took 6 bases from V and 5 from J, leaving 12 bases between them. The CDR3 totals 13 residues. Germline V gene sequence: CDR1 SNHLY, CDR2 FYNNEI. CDR3 bases: TGTGCCAGCAGACTCCCAGGGGTAGATACGCAGTATTTT. This encodes CASRLPGVDTQYF.

The DNA of the CDR3 is TGTGCCAGCAGTCTCAACGGGGGGGAGCTGTTTTTT. Its protein product is CASSLNGGELFF. This chain links TRBV7-6 with TRBJ2-2, with unresolved D. V was clipped by 6 bases and J by 8 bases, with 10 bases between them. Germline V gene sequence: CDR1 SGHVS, CDR2 FNYEAQ. The CDR3 contains 12 residues.

This chain connects TRBV7-2 to TRBJ1-1; D might be TRBD1 (5 bases). The CDR3 has 15 amino acids. Per germline, CDR1 SGHTA and CDR2 FQGNSA. V was trimmed by 1 base and J by 4 bases, leaving 13 bases between them. CDR3: CASSLEWGWSTEAFF. The CDR3 nucleotides are TGTGCCAGCAGCTTAGAATGGGGGTGGAGCACTGAAGCTTTCTTT.

The chain carries TRBV24-1 and TRBJ2-3, with 8 nucleotides matching TRBD1. This CDR3 has 18 residues. CDR1 and CDR2 (germline): KGHDR, SFDVKD. The V segment lost 5 bases and the J segment 0 bases; nucleotides outside the gene matches: 12. CDR3 residues: CATSGSGGLTFSTDTQYF. In DNA form, the CDR3 reads TGTGCCACCAGTGGATCAGGGGGCTTGACCTTTAGCACAGATACGCAGTATTTT.

The chain recombines TRBV7-2 with TRBJ1-3; 8 bases fit TRBD1. J gave up 6 bases and V 5 bases, and 6 bases lay outside the gene matches. In germline, CDR1 is SGHTA, CDR2 FQGNSA. The length of the CDR3 is 14 residues. The CDR3 coding sequence is TGTGCCAGCAGCCCCGCGACAGGGGTAAACACCATATATTTT. Amino acids: CASSPATGVNTIYF.